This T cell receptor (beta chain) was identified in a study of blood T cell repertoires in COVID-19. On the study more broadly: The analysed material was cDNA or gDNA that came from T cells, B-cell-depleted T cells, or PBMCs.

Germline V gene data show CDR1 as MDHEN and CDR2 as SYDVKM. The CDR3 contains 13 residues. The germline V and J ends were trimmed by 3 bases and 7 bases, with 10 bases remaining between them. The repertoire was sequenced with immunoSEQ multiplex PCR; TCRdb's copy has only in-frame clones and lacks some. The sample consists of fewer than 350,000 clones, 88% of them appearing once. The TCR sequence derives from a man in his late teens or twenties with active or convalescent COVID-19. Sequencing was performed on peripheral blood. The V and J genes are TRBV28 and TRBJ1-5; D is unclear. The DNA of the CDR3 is TGTGCCAGCAGTTTTAGCACTGGGCAGCCCCAGCATTTT. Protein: CASSFSTGQPQHF.